Described below is a single T cell receptor (beta chain) sequence and its context. This specimen belongs to a study of shared clonotypes between healthy human individuals. CDR1 SGHAT and CDR2 FQNNGV come from the germline V gene. V lost 0 bases and J 6 bases, leaving 12 bases between the germline ends. The CDR3 runs 15 residues. Using immunoSEQ multiplex PCR, the repertoire was profiled, and TCRdb retains in-frame clones only, with some absent. Found here are some 2.1 million clones, less than 95% of them singletons; the top ten hold 0.9% to 1.3%. CD45RO-negative cells were positively selected for CCR7, leaving out terminally differentiated effector memory CD45RA+ cells.

The V gene is TRBV11-2, the J gene TRBJ2-1, with a tentative D call TRBD1 (5 bases). The TCR sequence derives from a man in his late teens or twenties in good health. Sequenced input: naive CD8+ T cells sorted from blood. The CDR3 is CASSLDVGQGNEQFF. CDR3 coding DNA: TGTGCCAGCAGCTTAGATGTGGGCCAGGGCAATGAGCAGTTCTTC.